This T cell receptor beta chain was identified during a study of blood T cell repertoires in COVID-19. Looking at the study overall: Whether acute or convalescent, the COVID-19 samples came from the United States, Italy and Spain. Sources were T cells, B-cell-depleted T cells, or PBMCs; the material itself was cDNA or gDNA.

The table lists this clone with a count of one. Per the original methods: Reference gene primers were amplified, and this amplification served to estimate nucleated cell counts. Sequencing used immunoSEQ multiplex PCR; TCRdb keeps in-frame clones, though not all of them. The V and J calls and the clone size are those of that table, but D and trimming were determined from the DNA. This sample has 300,000 to 450,000 clones; approximately 81% occur once, and the top ten carry 3.5% to 4%. V lost 7 bases, J lost 3 bases, and 13 bases lay in between. This CDR3 is built from 12 residues. From germline, CDR1 is SQVTM and CDR2 ANQGSEA.

Sequencing was carried out using peripheral blood. The rearrangement uses TRBV29-1 and TRBJ2-7, with a tentative D call TRBD2 (5 bases). The origin of this receptor is a woman aged 18-35 years with acute or convalescent COVID-19. In nucleotides, the CDR3 is TGCAGCGCCTCCCGAGCGGACTACGAGCAGTACTTC. Amino acid sequence: CSASRADYEQYF.